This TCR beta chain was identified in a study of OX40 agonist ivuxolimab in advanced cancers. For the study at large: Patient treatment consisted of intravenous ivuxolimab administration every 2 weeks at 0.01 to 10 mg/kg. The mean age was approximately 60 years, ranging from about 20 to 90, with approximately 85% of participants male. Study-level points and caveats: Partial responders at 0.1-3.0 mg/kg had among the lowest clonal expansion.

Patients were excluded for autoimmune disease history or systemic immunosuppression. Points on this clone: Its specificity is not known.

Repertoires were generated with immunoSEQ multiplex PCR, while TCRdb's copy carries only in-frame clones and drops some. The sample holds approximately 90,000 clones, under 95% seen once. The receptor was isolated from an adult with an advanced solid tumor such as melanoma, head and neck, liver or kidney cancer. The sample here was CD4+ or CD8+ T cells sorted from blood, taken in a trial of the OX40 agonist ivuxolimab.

The CDR3 sequence is CASTLGLAVEQFF. The CDR3 coding sequence is TGTGCCAGCACACTCGGACTAGCGGTTGAGCAGTTCTTC. V usage is TRBV28 and J usage is TRBJ2-1; TRBD2 aligns across 10 bases. Germline V gene data show CDR1 as MDHEN and CDR2 as SYDVKM. This CDR3 comprises 13 residues. The V and J ends lost 7 bases and 9 bases, in that order; junction bases with no gene match: 6.